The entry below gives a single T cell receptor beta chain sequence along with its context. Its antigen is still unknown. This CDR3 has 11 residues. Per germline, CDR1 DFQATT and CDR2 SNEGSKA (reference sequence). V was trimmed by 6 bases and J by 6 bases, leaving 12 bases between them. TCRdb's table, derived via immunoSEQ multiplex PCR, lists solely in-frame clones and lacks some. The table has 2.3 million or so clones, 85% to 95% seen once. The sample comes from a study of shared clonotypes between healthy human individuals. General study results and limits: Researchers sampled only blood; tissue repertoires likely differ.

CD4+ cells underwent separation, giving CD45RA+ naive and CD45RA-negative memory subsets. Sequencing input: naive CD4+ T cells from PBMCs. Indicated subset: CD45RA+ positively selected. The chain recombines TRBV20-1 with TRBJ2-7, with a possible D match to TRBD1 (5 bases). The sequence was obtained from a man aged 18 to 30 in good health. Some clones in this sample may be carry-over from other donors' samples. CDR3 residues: CSAKGEFEQYF. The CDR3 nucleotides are TGCAGTGCAAAAGGGGAATTCGAGCAGTACTTC.